This T cell receptor beta chain was documented in a study of glioma-infiltrating T cells after dendritic cell vaccination. The primer mix had 60 V beta and 13 J beta primers. This table comes from immunoSEQ multiplex PCR, and its TCRdb copy is limited to in-frame clones, with some not included. The sample consists of 80,000 to 100,000 clones, around 80% of them appearing once. The CDR3 is 16 residues long. Germline CDR1 and CDR2: MNHEY and SMNVEV (reference sequence). V was cut by 6 bases and J by 0 bases, with 18 bases left in between. The input for sequencing was blood, taken before dendritic cell vaccination. The genes are TRBV27 and TRBJ2-7; maybe TRBD1 (6 bases). The sequence came from a human donor with glioblastoma. CDR3 protein: CASRSADSSYSYEQYF. In DNA form, the CDR3 reads TGTGCCAGCAGGTCCGCGGACAGTTCTTACTCCTACGAGCAGTACTTC.